This T cell receptor (beta chain) stems from a study of shared clonotypes between healthy human individuals. With regard to this clone: What it binds is unknown.

Some 30,000 T cell genomes, or roughly 200 ng DNA, went into the sorted-subset replicate PCRs. Sequencing used immunoSEQ multiplex PCR; TCRdb keeps in-frame clones, though not all of them. The profile shows over 2 million clones, about 90% of them singletons. Whole-study findings and limits: Unshared clonotypes carried lower generation probabilities than those common to all four donors. Apart from blood, nothing was sampled; tissue repertoires likely differ. Despite large depth, rarefaction showed incomplete sorted-subset sequencing.

This CDR3 contains 13 residues. Germline CDR1 is KGHSH and CDR2 is LQKENI. The V end lost 5 bases, the J end lost 1 base, and 8 bases lay between the germline ends. This clonotype was sampled from a young man in good health. Some clones in this sample may be carry-over from other donors' samples. This chain connects TRBV18 to TRBJ2-5; D might be TRBD1 (5 bases). Material: naive CD4+ T cells from PBMCs. Subset defined: CD45RA+ positively selected. Here the CDR3 DNA reads TGTGCCAGCTCAACCCAGGGCCAAGAGACCCAGTACTTC. As protein: CASSTQGQETQYF.